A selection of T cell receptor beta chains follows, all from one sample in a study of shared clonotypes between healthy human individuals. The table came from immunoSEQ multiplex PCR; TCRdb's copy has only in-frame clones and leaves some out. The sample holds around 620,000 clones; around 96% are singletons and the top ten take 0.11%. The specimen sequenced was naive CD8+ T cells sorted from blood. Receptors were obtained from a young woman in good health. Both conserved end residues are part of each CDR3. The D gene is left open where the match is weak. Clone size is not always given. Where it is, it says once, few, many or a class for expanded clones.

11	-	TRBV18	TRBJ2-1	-	TGTGCCAGCTCAACTGGGAATGAGCAGTTCTTC	CASSTGNEQFF
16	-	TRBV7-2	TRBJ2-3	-	TGTGCCAGCAGCTTAGAGTACAGCATGAGCACAGATACGCAGTATTTT	CASSLEYSMSTDTQYF
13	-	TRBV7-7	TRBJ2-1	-	TGTGCCAGCAGCCTAGGGGTCTTGAATGAGCAGTTCTTC	CASSLGVLNEQFF
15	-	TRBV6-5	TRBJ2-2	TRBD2	TGTGCCAGCAGTTTACTAGCGGAGAACACCGGGGAGCTGTTTTTT	CASSLLAENTGELFF
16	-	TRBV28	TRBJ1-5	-	TGTGCCAGCATACCGGGAGCGGGATATAGCAATCAGCCCCAGCATTTT	CASIPGAGYSNQPQHF
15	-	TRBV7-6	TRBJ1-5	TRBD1	TGTGCCAGCAGCCCCGGGACAGGGAGCAATCAGCCCCAGCATTTT	CASSPGTGSNQPQHF
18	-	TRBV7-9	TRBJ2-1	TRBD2	TGTGCCAGCAGCTCCCGCGGGGGCCCGCAGCGGGAGGGACTTGAGCAGTTCTTC	CASSSRGGPQREGLEQFF
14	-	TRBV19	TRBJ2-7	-	TGTGCCAGTACTGCAAGACAGGTTCCAGGCGAGCAGTACTTC	CASTARQVPGEQYF
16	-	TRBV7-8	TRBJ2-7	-	TGTGCCAGCAGCTTAGATACGAGGGATCTCTCCTACGAGCAGTACTTC	CASSLDTRDLSYEQYF
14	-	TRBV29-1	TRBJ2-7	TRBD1	TGCAGCGTTTCCGGGACAGGGGAATCCTACGAGCAGTACTTC	CSVSGTGESYEQYF
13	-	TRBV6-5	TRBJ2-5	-	TGTGCCAGCAGCCCCGGGGGTGGGGAGACCCAGTACTTC	CASSPGGGETQYF
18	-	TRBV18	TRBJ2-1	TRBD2	TGTGCCAGCTCACCACGGTCAACAGCGGGAGGGCTTGACAATGAGCAGTTCTTC	CASSPRSTAGGLDNEQFF
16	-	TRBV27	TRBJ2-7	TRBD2	TGTGCCAGCAGTTTGCTCGGGACTAGCGGACTTGACGAGCAGTACTTC	CASSLLGTSGLDEQYF
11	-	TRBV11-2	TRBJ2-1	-	TGTGCCAGCAGCTTTTTGGGGGAGCAGTTCTTC	CASSFLGEQFF
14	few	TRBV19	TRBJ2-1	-	TGTGCCAGTAGTGTCGTCTCAGGGTTTGCTGAGCAGTTCTTC	CASSVVSGFAEQFF
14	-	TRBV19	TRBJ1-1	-	TGTGCCAGTAGTATGCTGGGGGCCGGCACTGAAGCTTTCTTT	CASSMLGAGTEAFF
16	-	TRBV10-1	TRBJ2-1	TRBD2	TGCGCCAGCAGTGAGTCGTTGGCTAGCGGGAGACAAGAGCAGTTCTTC	CASSESLASGRQEQFF
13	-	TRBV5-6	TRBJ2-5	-	TGTGCCAGCAGCTTAGGACAGCAAGAGACCCAGTACTTC	CASSLGQQETQYF
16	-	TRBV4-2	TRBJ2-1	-	TGTGCCAGCAGCCACTACCCTAGAGAAACGGGGAATGAGCAGTTCTTC	CASSHYPRETGNEQFF
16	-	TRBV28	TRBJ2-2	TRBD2	TGTGCCAGCAGTGCGGGACTAGCGGGAGGGATCGGGGAGCTGTTTTTT	CASSAGLAGGIGELFF
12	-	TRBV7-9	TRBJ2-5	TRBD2	TGTGCCAGCAGCAACGGGGGGGAGACCCAGTACTTC	CASSNGGETQYF
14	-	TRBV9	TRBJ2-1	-	TGTGCCAGCAGCCCCGGGAGAACCTACAATGAGCAGTTCTTC	CASSPGRTYNEQFF
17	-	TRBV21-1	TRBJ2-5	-	TGTGCCAGCAGCTTGACTAGCGGGAGAGTGGCCCAAGAGACCCAGTACTTC	CASSLTSGRVAQETQYF
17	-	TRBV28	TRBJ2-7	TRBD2	TGTGCCAGCAGCAGCCCTTCTGAGACAGCGGGACCCTACGAGCAGTACTTC	CASSSPSETAGPYEQYF
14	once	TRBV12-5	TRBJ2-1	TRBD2	TGTGCTAGTGGCCCCGGGGGGTTCTACAATGAGCAGTTCTTC	CASGPGGFYNEQFF
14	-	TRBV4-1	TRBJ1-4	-	TGCGCCAGCAGCCAAGATCTCCGGAATGAAAAACTGTTTTTT	CASSQDLRNEKLFF
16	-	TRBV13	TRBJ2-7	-	TGTGCCAGCAGCTCCGCCTGGACAGCGCAACCCTACGAGCAGTACTTC	CASSSAWTAQPYEQYF
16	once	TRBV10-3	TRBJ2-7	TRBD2	TGTGCCATCAAGGGGACTAGCGGGAGGGGAGCCTACGAGCAGTACTTC	CAIKGTSGRGAYEQYF
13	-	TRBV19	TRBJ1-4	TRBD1	TGTGCCAGTACGACAGGGGGTTTCGAAAAACTGTTTTTT	CASTTGGFEKLFF
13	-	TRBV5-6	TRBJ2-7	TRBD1	TGTGCCAGCAGCTACGACAGGGGGAACGAGCAGTACTTC	CASSYDRGNEQYF